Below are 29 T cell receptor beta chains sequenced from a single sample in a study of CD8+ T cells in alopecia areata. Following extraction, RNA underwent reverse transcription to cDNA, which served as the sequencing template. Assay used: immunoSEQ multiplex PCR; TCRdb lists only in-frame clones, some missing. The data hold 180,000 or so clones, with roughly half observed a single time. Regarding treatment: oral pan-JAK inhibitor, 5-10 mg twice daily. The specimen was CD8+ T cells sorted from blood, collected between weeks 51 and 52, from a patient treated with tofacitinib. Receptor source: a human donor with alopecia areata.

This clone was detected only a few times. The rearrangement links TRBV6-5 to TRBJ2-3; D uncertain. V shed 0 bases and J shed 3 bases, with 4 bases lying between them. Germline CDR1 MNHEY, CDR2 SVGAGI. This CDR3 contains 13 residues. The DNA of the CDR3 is TGTGCCAGCAGTTACTCGGAGACAGATACGCAGTATTTT. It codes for CASSYSETDTQYF.

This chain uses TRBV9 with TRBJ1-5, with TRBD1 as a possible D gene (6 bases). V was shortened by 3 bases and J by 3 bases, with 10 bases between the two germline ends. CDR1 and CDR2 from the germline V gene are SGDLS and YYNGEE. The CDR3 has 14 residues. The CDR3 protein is CASSEGHFNQPQHF. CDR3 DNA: TGTGCCAGCAGCGAGGGACACTTCAATCAGCCCCAGCATTTT.

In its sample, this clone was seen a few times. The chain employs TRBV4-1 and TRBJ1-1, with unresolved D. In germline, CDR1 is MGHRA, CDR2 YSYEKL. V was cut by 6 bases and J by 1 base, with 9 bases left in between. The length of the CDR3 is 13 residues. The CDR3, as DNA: TGCGCCAGCAGGGGATTCGGGAACACTGAAGCTTTCTTT. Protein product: CASRGFGNTEAFF.

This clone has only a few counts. CDR3 region: CASSQETLAGDSGELFF. The CDR3 coding sequence is TGTGCCAGCAGCCAAGAGACACTAGCGGGGGACAGCGGGGAGCTGTTTTTT. The rearrangement joins TRBV14 to TRBJ2-2; 11 nucleotides align to TRBD2. The length of the CDR3 is 17 residues. V trimming: 0 bases; J trimming: 7 bases; junction bases outside the gene matches: 7. CDR1 SGHDN and CDR2 FVKESK come from the germline V gene.

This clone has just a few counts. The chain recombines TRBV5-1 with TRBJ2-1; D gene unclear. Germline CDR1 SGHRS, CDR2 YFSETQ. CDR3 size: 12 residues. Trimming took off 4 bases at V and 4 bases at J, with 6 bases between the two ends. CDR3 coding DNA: TGCGCCAGCAGCGTACAGTACAATGAGCAGTTCTTC. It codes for CASSVQYNEQFF.

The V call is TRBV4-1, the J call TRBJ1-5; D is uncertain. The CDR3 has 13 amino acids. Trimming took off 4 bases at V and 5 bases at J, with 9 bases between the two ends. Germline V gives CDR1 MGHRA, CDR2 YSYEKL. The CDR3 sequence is CASSPRGDQPQHF. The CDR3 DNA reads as TGCGCCAGCAGCCCCCGCGGGGATCAGCCCCAGCATTTT.

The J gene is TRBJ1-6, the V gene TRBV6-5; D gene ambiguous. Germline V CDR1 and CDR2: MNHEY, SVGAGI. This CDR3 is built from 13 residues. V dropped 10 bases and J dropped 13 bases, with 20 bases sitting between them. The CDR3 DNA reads TGTGCCACCGGGTACGGAAATGGTGGGCCCCTCCACTTT. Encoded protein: CATGYGNGGPLHF.

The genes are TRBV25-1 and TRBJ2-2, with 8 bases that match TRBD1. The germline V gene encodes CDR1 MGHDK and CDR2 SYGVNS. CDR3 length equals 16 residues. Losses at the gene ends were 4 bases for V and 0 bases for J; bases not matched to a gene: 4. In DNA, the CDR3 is TGTGCCAGCAGTGGACAGGGGAATTCGAACACCGGGGAGCTGTTTTTT. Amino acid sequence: CASSGQGNSNTGELFF.

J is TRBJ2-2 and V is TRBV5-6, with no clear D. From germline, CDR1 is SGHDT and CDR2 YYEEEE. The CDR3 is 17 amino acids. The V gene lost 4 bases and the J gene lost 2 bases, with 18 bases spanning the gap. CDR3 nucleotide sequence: TGTGCCAGCAGCCCTCAGACGGAGACTCTAAACACCGGGGAGCTGTTTTTT. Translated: CASSPQTETLNTGELFF.

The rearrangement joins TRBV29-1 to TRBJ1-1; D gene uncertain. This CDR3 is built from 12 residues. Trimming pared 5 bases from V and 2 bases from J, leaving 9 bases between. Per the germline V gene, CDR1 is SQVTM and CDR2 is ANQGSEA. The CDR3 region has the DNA TGCAGCGTTTTGGTCGGAAACACTGAAGCTTTCTTT. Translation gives CSVLVGNTEAFF.

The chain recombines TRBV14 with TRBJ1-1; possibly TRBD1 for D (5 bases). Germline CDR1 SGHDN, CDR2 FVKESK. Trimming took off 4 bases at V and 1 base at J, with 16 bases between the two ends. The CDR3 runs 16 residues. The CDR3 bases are TGTGCCAGCAGCCCCACTAAAGGGGATGGGAACACTGAAGCTTTCTTT. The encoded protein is CASSPTKGDGNTEAFF.

CDR3 in DNA: TGCGCCAGCAGCCAAGATCCCACAGGGTACTATGGCTACACCTTC. Translated: CASSQDPTGYYGYTF. V usage is TRBV4-1 and J usage is TRBJ1-2; TRBD1 is a possible D gene (6 bases). The V gene lost 0 bases and the J gene lost 3 bases, with 11 bases spanning the gap. The CDR3 extends over 15 amino acids. Per the germline V gene, CDR1 is MGHRA and CDR2 is YSYEKL.

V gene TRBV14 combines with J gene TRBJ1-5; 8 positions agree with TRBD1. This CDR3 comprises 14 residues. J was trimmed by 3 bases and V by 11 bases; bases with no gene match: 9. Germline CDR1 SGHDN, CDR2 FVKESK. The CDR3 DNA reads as TGTGCCGGAAGGACAGGGATTATCAATCAGCCCCAGCATTTT. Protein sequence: CAGRTGIINQPQHF.

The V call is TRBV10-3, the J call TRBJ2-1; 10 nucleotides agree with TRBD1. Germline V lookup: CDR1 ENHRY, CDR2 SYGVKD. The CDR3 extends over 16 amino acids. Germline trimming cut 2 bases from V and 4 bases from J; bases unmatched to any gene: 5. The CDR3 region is CAISERDRGPYNEQFF. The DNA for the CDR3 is TGTGCCATCAGTGAGCGGGACAGGGGCCCTTACAATGAGCAGTTCTTC.

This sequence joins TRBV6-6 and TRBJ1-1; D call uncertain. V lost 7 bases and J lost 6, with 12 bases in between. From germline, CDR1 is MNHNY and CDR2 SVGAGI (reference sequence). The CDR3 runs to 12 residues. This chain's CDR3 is CASTLQPAEAFF. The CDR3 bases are TGTGCCAGCACCCTACAACCTGCTGAAGCTTTCTTT.

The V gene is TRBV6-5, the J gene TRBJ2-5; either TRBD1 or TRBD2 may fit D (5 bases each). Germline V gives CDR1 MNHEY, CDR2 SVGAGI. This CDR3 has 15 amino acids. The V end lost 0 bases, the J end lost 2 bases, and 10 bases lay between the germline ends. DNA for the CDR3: TGTGCCAGCAGTTACTCATTGGGGACGCAAGAGACCCAGTACTTC. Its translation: CASSYSLGTQETQYF.

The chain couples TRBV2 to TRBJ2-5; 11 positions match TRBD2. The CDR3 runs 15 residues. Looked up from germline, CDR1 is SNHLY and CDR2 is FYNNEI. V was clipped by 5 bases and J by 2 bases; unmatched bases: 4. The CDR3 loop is CASSLAGGPQETQYF. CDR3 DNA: TGTGCCAGCAGTCTAGCGGGGGGCCCTCAAGAGACCCAGTACTTC.

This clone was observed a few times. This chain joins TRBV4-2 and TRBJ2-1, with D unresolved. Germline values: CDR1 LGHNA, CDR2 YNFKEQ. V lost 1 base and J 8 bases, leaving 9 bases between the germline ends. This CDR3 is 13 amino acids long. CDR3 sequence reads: CASSQGGRYEQFF. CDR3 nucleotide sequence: TGTGCCAGCAGCCAAGGTGGGCGGTATGAGCAGTTCTTC.

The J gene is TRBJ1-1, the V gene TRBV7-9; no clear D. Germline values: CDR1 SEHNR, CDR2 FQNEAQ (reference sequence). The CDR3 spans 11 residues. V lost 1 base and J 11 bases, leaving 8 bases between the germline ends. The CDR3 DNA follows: TGTGCCAGCAGCTTAGAAGGCCCCGCTTTCTTT. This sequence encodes CASSLEGPAFF.

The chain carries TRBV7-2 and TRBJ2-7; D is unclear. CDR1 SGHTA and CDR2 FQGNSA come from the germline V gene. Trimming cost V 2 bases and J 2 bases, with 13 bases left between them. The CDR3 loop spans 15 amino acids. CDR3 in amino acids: CASSLSWTSPYEQYF. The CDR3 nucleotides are TGTGCCAGCAGCTTAAGCTGGACGTCCCCCTACGAGCAGTACTTC.

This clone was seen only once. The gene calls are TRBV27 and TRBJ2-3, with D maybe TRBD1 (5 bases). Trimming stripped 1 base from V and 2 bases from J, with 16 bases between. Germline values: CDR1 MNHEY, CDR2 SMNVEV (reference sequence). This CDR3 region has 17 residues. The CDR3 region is CASSLLRTPAFTDTQYF. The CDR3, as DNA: TGTGCCAGCAGTTTATTGAGGACACCAGCTTTCACAGATACGCAGTATTTT.

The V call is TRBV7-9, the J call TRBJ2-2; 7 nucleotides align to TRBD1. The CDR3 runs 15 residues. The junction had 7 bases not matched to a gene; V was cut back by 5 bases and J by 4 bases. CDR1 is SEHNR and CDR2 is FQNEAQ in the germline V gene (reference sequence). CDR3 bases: TGTGCCAGCAGCATCCGGGACAGAGCCACCGGGGAGCTGTTTTTT. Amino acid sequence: CASSIRDRATGELFF.

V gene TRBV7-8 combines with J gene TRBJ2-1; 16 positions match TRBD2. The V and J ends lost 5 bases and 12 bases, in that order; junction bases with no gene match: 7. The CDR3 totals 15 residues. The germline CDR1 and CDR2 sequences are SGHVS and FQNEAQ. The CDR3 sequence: CASSQGLAGGLGQFF. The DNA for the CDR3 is TGTGCCAGCAGCCAGGGACTAGCGGGGGGGCTCGGGCAGTTCTTC.

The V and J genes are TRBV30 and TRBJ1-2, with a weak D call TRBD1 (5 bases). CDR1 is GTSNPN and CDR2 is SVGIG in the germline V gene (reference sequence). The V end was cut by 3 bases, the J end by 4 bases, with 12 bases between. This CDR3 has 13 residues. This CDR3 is CAWRVRGSYGYTF. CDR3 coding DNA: TGTGCCTGGAGAGTCCGGGGGTCCTATGGCTACACCTTC.

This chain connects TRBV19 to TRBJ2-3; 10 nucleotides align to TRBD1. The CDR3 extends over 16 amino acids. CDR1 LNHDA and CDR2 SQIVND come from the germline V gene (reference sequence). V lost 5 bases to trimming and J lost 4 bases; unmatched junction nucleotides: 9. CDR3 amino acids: CASSPRDRGRSDTQYF. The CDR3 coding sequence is TGTGCCAGTAGTCCCCGCGACAGGGGGCGCTCAGATACGCAGTATTTT.

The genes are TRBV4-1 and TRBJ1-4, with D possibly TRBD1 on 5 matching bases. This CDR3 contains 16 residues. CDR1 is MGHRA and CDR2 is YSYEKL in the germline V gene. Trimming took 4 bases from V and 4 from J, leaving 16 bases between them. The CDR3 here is CASSPEPGTNNEKLFF. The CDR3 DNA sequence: TGCGCCAGCAGCCCGGAGCCCGGGACCAATAATGAAAAACTGTTTTTT.

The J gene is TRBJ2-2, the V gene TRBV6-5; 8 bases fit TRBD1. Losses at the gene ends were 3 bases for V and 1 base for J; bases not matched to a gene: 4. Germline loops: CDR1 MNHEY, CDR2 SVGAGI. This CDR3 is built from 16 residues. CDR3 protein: CASSYIGTGNTGELFF. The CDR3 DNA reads TGTGCCAGCAGTTATATTGGGACAGGGAACACCGGGGAGCTGTTTTTT.

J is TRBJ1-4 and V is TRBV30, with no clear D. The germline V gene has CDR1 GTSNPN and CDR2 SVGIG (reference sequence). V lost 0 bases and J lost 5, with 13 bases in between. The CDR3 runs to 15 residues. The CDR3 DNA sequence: TGTGCCTGGAGTGTATATGCCTCGGGGAATGAAAAACTGTTTTTT. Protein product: CAWSVYASGNEKLFF.

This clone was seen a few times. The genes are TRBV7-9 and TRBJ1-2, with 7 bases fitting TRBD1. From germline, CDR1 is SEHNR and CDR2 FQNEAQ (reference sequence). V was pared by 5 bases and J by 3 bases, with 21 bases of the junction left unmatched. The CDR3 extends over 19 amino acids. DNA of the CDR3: TGTGCCAGCAGCCTACCCGTCTTTGTCGGGACAGACCTTTACTATGGCTACACCTTC. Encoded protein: CASSLPVFVGTDLYYGYTF.